What follows is one T cell receptor beta chain and its context. This clone was counted at least ten times. Its target antigen remains unknown. The read comes to an end 3 residues before the CDR3 does, leaving the germline J gene to fill in the end. The data derive from a study of T cell clonality in common variable immunodeficiency (dated by TCRdb to 2013 to 2016). The paper as a whole reports these results and caveats: Correlations of repertoire features with clinical complications were constrained by heterogeneity among patients within the CVID cohort. Fewer TCRbeta clones were shared among CVID subjects than among healthy controls (p < 0.0001). Reportedly, TCRbeta sequences from CVID had fewer deletions and N-nucleotide insertions, and highly modified clones with 13 or more V deletions were absent from CVID. According to the authors, finding the cause of the higher clonality in CVID would require sequencing the repertoires of T cell subpopulations. TCRbeta clonality was higher in CVID subjects than in healthy controls (t-test p = 0.018), and the increase was most characteristic of about a third of subjects. Although equal DNA input was used, an average of about 75,000 unique sequences per sample was obtained for controls, compared with about 31,547 for CVID samples.

Inclusive of the bounding cysteine and phenylalanine, the CDR3 is 14 residues long. Sequencing covers 33 bases of the CDR3, shown here with the frame starting at base 1. According to the germline V gene (reference sequence), CDR1 reads LNHDA and CDR2 reads SQIVND. For sequencing input, CVID and control samples contributed equivalent amounts of genomic DNA. For every sample, a 60 bp segment covering the rearranged TCRbeta CDR3 region was amplified and then sequenced. TCRbeta amplification used the immunoSEQ assay, a bias-corrected multiplex PCR with high-throughput sequencing. The original pipeline was this. Every unique nucleotide sequence was considered a clone and was annotated with V, D and J genes, copy number and frequency. Sequences were labeled productive if in frame, and non-productive if out of frame or containing stop codons. As previously described, Shannon's entropy was used to calculate clonality. The predicted amino acid sequences of productive clones were used to derive the mean CDR3 Kyte-Doolittle hydropathy. The R hclust function was used to hierarchically cluster scaled V gene usage with Manhattan distance and complete linkage. Sharing of clones by CDR3 amino acid sequence was evaluated by resampling 12 repertoires per group over 100 rounds. Repertoires were searched for approximately 77 published EBV-specific and around 230 published CMV-specific TCRbeta sequences. After a couple of CVID samples that produced fewer than 10,000 sequences were dropped from the analysis, some 40 CVID repertoires remained. Imported from immuneACCESS, the table was reduced by TCRdb to in-frame sequences with V and J called. These copies leave out some clones; in studies compared against another copy, an unresolved V gene accounts for under half, and the cause of the remainder is not known. V and J calls and clone size are copied from that table; D and trimming were computed from the DNA. The table shows some 50,000 clones here, with no singletons. Around 6.3% of the sample goes to the ten largest clones.

Most of the CVID patients and most of the healthy controls were of Caucasian heritage. Heparinized peripheral whole blood samples of roughly 5 to 9 ml were obtained from each donor. Genomic DNA from adults with common variable immune deficiency (CVID) and from healthy adult controls was used for sequencing of TCRbeta CDR3 repertoires. A total of around 22 healthy adult volunteers (around 12 female and some 10 male; age range about 20 to 70 years, mean age around 35) were included in the control group. Diluted blood was density-centrifuged over Hypaque 1077 or Ficoll-Paque to isolate peripheral blood mononuclear cells. Genomic DNA was obtained from unsorted mononuclear cells through either Qiagen column purification or a centrifugation-based method.

Sequencing used peripheral blood mononuclear cells. The chain couples TRBV19 to TRBJ1-2; TRBD1 fits 8 bases in the junction. The sequence came from a person aged 18 to 75 in good health. The CDR3: CASSIIQGARGYTF. CDR3 DNA (partial): TGTGCCAGTAGTATAATCCAGGGGGCGCGAGGC.